The 24 T cell receptor beta chains below come from one sample, sequenced in a study of blood T cells in healthy people across ages. A J-beta primer mix and a sample-barcoded 5' primer were used in a second PCR of roughly 7 to 12 cycles. Each CDR3 protein is one row after TCRdb ran MiXCR on the 5' RACE reads. The table has around 800,000 distinct CDR3 sequences, around 24% seen once. This sample also belongs to another study, concerning T cells of mothers and their children.

Material: blood. These receptors were taken from a boy between 10 and 17 years old in good health.

Note on this clonotype: Here the CDR3 omits its conserved ending phenylalanine or tryptophan, so a read error is the likely source. The chain recombines TRBV10-3 with TRBJ2-7, with D perhaps TRBD2 (7 bases). Germline CDR1 reads ENHRY; CDR2 reads SYGVKD. The CDR3 totals 16 residues. Deletions cut 2 bases from V and 3 bases from J, with 17 bases between. CDR3 in amino acids: CAISEGGAVRSYEQYL. The CDR3 coding sequence is TGTGCCATCAGTGAGGGGGGGGCGGTAAGAAGCTACGAGCAGTACCTC.

The chain recombines TRBV9 with TRBJ1-5; D is perhaps TRBD1 (5 bases). V gave up 4 bases and J gave up 6 bases, with 17 bases separating them. CDR3 length: 15 amino acids. In germline, CDR1 is SGDLS, CDR2 YYNGEE. For the CDR3, the DNA is TGTGCCAGCAGCCCCCGGGGGGATTGGGGTCAGCCCCAGCATTTT. The encoded protein is CASSPRGDWGQPQHF. The full variable domain, completed using reference TRBV9 and TRBJ1-5, is DSGVTQTPKHLITATGQRVTLRCSPRSGDLSVYWYQQSLDQGLQFLIQYYNGEERAKGNILERFSAQQFPDLHSELNLSSLELGDSALYFCASSPRGDWGQPQHFGDGTRLSIL.

This clonotype has just a few counts. J is TRBJ2-3 and V is TRBV12-3 or TRBV12-4, with D perhaps matching TRBD1 or TRBD2 (6 bases each). CDR3 length: 11 amino acids. CDR3 loop: CATGGGDTQYF. The CDR3 region has the DNA TGTGCTACAGGAGGGGGAGATACGCAGTATTTT.

This clonotype was seen a few times. The rearrangement links TRBV6-5 to TRBJ1-2; 7 bases line up with TRBD1. The germline gives CDR1 MNHEY, CDR2 SVGAGI. Trimming took 0 bases from V and 4 from J; bases not matched to a gene: 2. This CDR3 contains 14 residues. Written as DNA, the CDR3 is TGTGCCAGCAGTTACTCGAGGGGGCTCTATGGCTACACCTTC. Translating gives CASSYSRGLYGYTF.

This clonotype turned up a few times. The chain carries TRBV20-1 and TRBJ2-7; TRBD2 agrees at 8 bases. Germline CDR1 is DFQATT and CDR2 is SNEGSKA (reference sequence). Unmatched junction bases numbered 13, after V lost 2 bases and J lost 4 bases. CDR3 length: 16 residues. The CDR3 protein is CSARPLGGDKGYEQYF. The DNA of the CDR3 is TGCAGTGCTAGACCCCTCGGGGGGGATAAGGGGTACGAGCAGTACTTC.

The chain links TRBV11-2 to TRBJ2-3; possible D gene TRBD1, 5 bases. V lost 3 bases and J 2 bases, leaving 12 bases between the germline ends. This CDR3 has 15 amino acids. Germline V gene data show CDR1 as SGHAT and CDR2 as FQNNGV. CDR3 bases: TGTGCCAGCAGCTTTCAGGGCGTCGACACAGATACGCAGTATTTT. It specifies CASSFQGVDTDTQYF.

The rearrangement uses TRBV20-1 and TRBJ1-3; no reliable D call. From germline, CDR1 is DFQATT and CDR2 SNEGSKA (reference sequence). The V gene lost 3 bases and the J gene lost 4 bases, with 16 bases spanning the gap. There are 15 residues in the CDR3. CDR3 region: CSARTGWHIGNTIYF. CDR3 coding DNA: TGCAGTGCTAGGACCGGGTGGCATATCGGAAACACCATATATTTT.

This clonotype has just a few counts. The chain recombines TRBV12-3 or TRBV12-4 with TRBJ2-1; TRBD2 is a possible D gene (6 bases). The CDR3 has 14 residues. V lost 7 bases and J lost 8, with 18 bases in between. The CDR3 coding sequence is TGTGCCAGCACGCGGGGCTTCCCGCAGGATGAGCAGTTCTTC. Amino acid sequence: CASTRGFPQDEQFF.

This clonotype was seen only a few times. The V call is TRBV7-2, the J call TRBJ2-1; 8 bases are shared with TRBD1. The J call could be wrong; TRBJ2-7 is a better fit for the DNA end. Germline loops: CDR1 SGHTA, CDR2 FQGNSA. This CDR3 contains 15 residues. CDR3 DNA sequence: TGTGCCAGCAGCTTAGGACAGGGGCACTCCTACGAGCAGTACTTC. Encoded protein: CASSLGQGHSYEQYF.

The chain employs TRBV5-1 and TRBJ2-3; D is possibly TRBD2 (5 bases). Germline CDR1 SGHRS, CDR2 YFSETQ. The CDR3 runs to 15 residues. The ends were cut back, 4 bases at V and 7 bases at J, with 19 bases in the middle. DNA for the CDR3: TGCGCCAGCAGCCCCCTCCGTGGAGGAAAAAATACGCAGTATTTT. Translation gives CASSPLRGGKNTQYF. Looking up the rest from reference TRBV5-1 and TRBJ2-3 gives the full variable domain: KAGVTQTPRYLIKTRGQQVTLSCSPISGHRSVSWYQQTPGQGLQFLFEYFSETQRNKGNFPGRFSGRQFSNSRSEMNVSTLELGDSALYLCASSPLRGGKNTQYFGPGTRLTVL.

This clonotype was observed at least ten times. This rearrangement joins TRBV3-1 to TRBJ1-2; D ambiguous. V lost 0 bases and J lost 4, with 6 bases in between. CDR1 and CDR2 (germline): LGHDT, YNNKEL (reference sequence). This CDR3 contains 13 residues. CDR3 sequence: CASSQDYTYGYTF. In nucleotides, the CDR3 is TGTGCCAGCAGCCAAGATTACACCTATGGCTACACCTTC.

This clonotype was recorded once. The gene calls are TRBV4-2 and TRBJ2-7; TRBD1 matches at 7 bases. The J call may be in error: the DNA end matches TRBJ2-1 better. This CDR3 spans 14 amino acids. Germline CDR1 is LGHNA and CDR2 is YNFKEQ. The CDR3 sequence: CASSQTGDDGEQFF. In nucleotides, the CDR3 is TGTGCCAGCAGCCAAACAGGGGATGACGGTGAGCAGTTCTTC.

The J gene is TRBJ1-2, the V gene TRBV4-3; the D gene is possibly TRBD1 (5 bases). Trimming cost V 0 bases and J 1 base, with 15 bases left between them. Germline CDR1 and CDR2: LGHNA and YSLEER. This CDR3 is built from 17 residues. The CDR3 sequence: CASSQDLRVAFNYGYTF. Written as DNA, the CDR3 is TGCGCCAGCAGCCAAGATCTCAGGGTTGCCTTTAACTATGGCTACACCTTC.

The sample holds a few counts of this clonotype. The chain links TRBV5-1 to TRBJ2-7; TRBD1 agrees at 7 bases. The DNA matches TRBJ2-1 better at its end, which makes the J call doubtful. Germline V gene lookup returns CDR1 SGHRS and CDR2 YFSETQ. The CDR3 is 12 residues long. DNA of the CDR3: TGCGCCAGCAGCGTAACAGGGGATGAGCAGTTCTTC. Translating gives CASSVTGDEQFF.

This clonotype was picked up a small number of times. The chain carries TRBV7-7 and TRBJ2-7; D may be TRBD1 or TRBD2 (5 bases each). The CDR3 loop spans 19 amino acids. Germline V gene lookup returns CDR1 SSHAT and CDR2 FNYEAQ (reference sequence). Trimming removed 2 bases at V and 4 bases at J, with 27 bases between. The CDR3 nucleotides read TGTGCCAGCAGCTTACGCCGGGAAAGGGCAGGGTCGGAGAGGTACGAGCAGTACTTC. Amino acids: CASSLRRERAGSERYEQYF.

This clonotype occurred a few times. This chain connects TRBV29-1 to TRBJ2-1; D not resolved. Germline lookup yields CDR1 SQVTM and CDR2 ANQGSEA. The CDR3 totals 13 residues. The V end was cut by 6 bases, the J end by 1 base, with 10 bases between. The CDR3 sequence is CSVTPASYNEQFF. CDR3 nucleotide sequence: TGCAGCGTCACCCCGGCATCCTACAATGAGCAGTTCTTC.

V is TRBV27 and J is TRBJ1-5; 12 bases are a match to TRBD1. CDR3 size: 17 residues. The germline gives CDR1 MNHEY, CDR2 SMNVEV (reference sequence). J gave up 2 bases and V 3 bases, and 5 bases lay outside the gene matches. CDR3: CASSLGTGGGGNQPQHF. The CDR3 DNA is TGTGCCAGCAGTTTGGGGACAGGGGGCGGGGGCAATCAGCCCCAGCATTTT.

A few counts support this clonotype. This chain joins TRBV28 and TRBJ2-1; D is tentatively TRBD1 or TRBD2 (5 bases each). V lost 1 base to trimming and J lost 3 bases, with 13 bases between them. CDR3 length: 16 amino acids. Germline V gene lookup returns CDR1 MDHEN and CDR2 SYDVKM. The CDR3 region is CASSLFLGVHYNEQFF. The CDR3 region has the DNA TGTGCCAGCAGTTTATTTTTGGGGGTCCACTACAATGAGCAGTTCTTC.

This chain connects TRBV12-3 or TRBV12-4 to TRBJ1-1, with D possibly being TRBD1 (5 bases). V gave up 7 bases and J gave up 1 base, with 10 bases separating them. This CDR3 contains 13 residues. CDR3: CASTEGRNTEAFF. Here the CDR3 DNA reads TGTGCCAGCACCGAGGGGCGGAACACTGAAGCTTTCTTT.

J is TRBJ2-5 and V is TRBV20-1, with D uncertain. The germline CDR1 and CDR2 sequences are DFQATT and SNEGSKA (reference sequence). The ends were cut back, 0 bases at V and 3 bases at J, with 14 bases in the middle. The CDR3 spans 15 residues. This CDR3 is CSARDRFGTKETQYF. The CDR3 region has the DNA TGCAGTGCTAGAGATCGATTTGGCACAAAAGAGACCCAGTACTTC.

This clonotype was recorded many times. The chain carries TRBV7-6 and TRBJ2-7; a possible D gene is TRBD2 (5 bases). This CDR3 comprises 14 residues. Germline V gene data show CDR1 as SGHVS and CDR2 as FNYEAQ. The ends were cut back, 1 base at V and 2 bases at J, with 9 bases in the middle. For the CDR3, the DNA is TGTGCCAGCAGCTTAGACGAGGGCCCCTACGAGCAGTACTTC. Its translation: CASSLDEGPYEQYF.

J is TRBJ1-4 and V is TRBV28; D gene ambiguous. Germline loops: CDR1 MDHEN, CDR2 SYDVKM. The CDR3 is 15 residues long. V was cut by 3 bases and J by 12 bases, with 20 bases left in between. The DNA for the CDR3 is TGTGCCAGCAGTTTTGTCTTCAGGAGCCGGCGCGAACTGTTTTTT. It yields the protein CASSFVFRSRRELFF.

This clonotype came up many times. This rearrangement joins TRBV7-2 to TRBJ1-5; weak D call: TRBD1 (6 bases). V lost 1 base, J lost 4 bases, and 8 bases lay in between. This CDR3 is built from 14 residues. Germline V lookup: CDR1 SGHTA, CDR2 FQGNSA. CDR3 region: CASSLDGTNQPQHF. In nucleotides, the CDR3 is TGTGCCAGCAGCTTAGATGGGACAAATCAGCCCCAGCATTTT.

In DNA, the CDR3 is TGTGCCAGCAGTGCGGCCGGGGGGGCTCGCACTGAAGCTTTCTTT. Protein sequence: CASSAAGGARTEAFF. The V call is TRBV28, the J call TRBJ1-1; D possibly corresponds to TRBD1 (6 bases). Trimming left V 5 bases short and J 4 bases short, with 17 bases between. The CDR3 contains 15 residues. In germline, CDR1 is MDHEN, CDR2 SYDVKM.